A selection of T cell receptor beta chains follows, all from one sample in a study of T cells in Graves' hyperthyroidism and ophthalmopathy. Each CDR3 protein is one row after TCRdb ran MiXCR on the multiplex PCR reads. The table has about 250,000 distinct CDR3 sequences, over 20% seen once; the top ten hold roughly 60%. The specimen was blood. The receptors originated from a man aged 25-40 years with Graves' ophthalmopathy. Both conserved end residues are part of each CDR3. The D gene is left open where the match is weak. A clone size is listed for some rows: how often the clone was seen (once, few, many), or a class if it is expanded.

>13|TRBJ1-4|TRBD1|TRBV6-1|NA
CAARDRGLEKLFF
TGTGCCGCAAGGGACAGGGGGCTTGAAAAACTGTTTTTT
>16|TRBJ1-2|TRBD1|TRBV3-1|few
CASSLGQGPRGGSYTF
TGTGCCAGCAGCCTGGGACAGGGCCCCCGGGGGGGGAGCTACACCTTC
>18|TRBJ2-3|TRBD2|TRBV5-1|few
CASSNAFETSGRADTQYF
TGCGCCAGCAGCAACGCCTTCGAGACTAGCGGGAGAGCAGATACGCAGTATTTT
>15|TRBJ2-1|TRBD2|TRBV19|few
CASSTLADSYNEQFF
TGTGCCAGTAGTACACTAGCGGACTCCTACAATGAGCAGTTCTTC
>14|TRBJ1-3|NA|TRBV14|NA
CASSQGRSGNTIYF
TGTGCCAGCAGCCAAGGAAGGTCTGGAAACACCATATATTTT
>13|TRBJ1-2|TRBD1|TRBV11-1|many
CASSPDRRYGYTF
TGTGCCAGCAGCCCGGACAGGAGGTATGGCTACACCTTC
>14|TRBJ2-7|TRBD2|TRBV28|many
CASIGGLPPYEQYF
TGTGCCAGCATCGGGGGGTTACCCCCCTACGAGCAGTACTTC
>20|TRBJ1-6|NA|TRBV5-1|NA
CASSLDFRQIDYSYNSPLHF
TGCGCCAGCAGCTTGGACTTTAGGCAGATCGACTACTCCTATAATTCACCCCTCCACTTT
>15|TRBJ1-2|TRBD1|TRBV11-2|many
CASSSGQGGNYGYTF
TGTGCCAGCAGCTCGGGACAGGGCGGTAACTATGGCTACACCTTC
>12|TRBJ2-1|NA|TRBV3-1|NA
CASSQDRNEQFF
TGTGCCAGCAGCCAAGATAGGAATGAGCAGTTCTTC
>16|TRBJ2-2|NA|TRBV5-6|few
CASSLEGDFFTGELFF
TGTGCCAGCAGCTTGGAAGGGGACTTTTTCACCGGGGAGCTGTTTTTT
>16|TRBJ2-7|NA|TRBV10-1|many
CASSESIGGRAYEQYF
TGCGCCAGCAGTGAGTCAATCGGCGGAAGGGCCTACGAGCAGTACTTC
>15|TRBJ1-1|NA|TRBV5-1|many
CASSLGRGMNTEAFF
TGCGCCAGCAGCTTGGGCCGGGGAATGAACACTGAAGCTTTCTTT
>17|TRBJ2-7|NA|TRBV11-2|many
CASSPSPGRVKSYEQYF
TGTGCCAGCAGCCCCAGCCCCGGCAGGGTGAAATCCTACGAGCAGTACTTC
>14|TRBJ1-5|TRBD1|TRBV19|NA
CASRRQGGLEPQHF
TGTGCCAGTAGACGACAGGGCGGTTTGGAGCCCCAGCATTTT
>17|TRBJ2-1|TRBD2|TRBV5-1|NA
CASSLSSGSASYNEQFF
TGCGCCAGCAGCTTGTCTAGCGGGTCCGCTTCCTACAATGAGCAGTTCTTC
>15|TRBJ2-2|TRBD1|TRBV27|many
CASTPGTGGTGELFF
TGTGCCAGCACCCCGGGGACAGGGGGAACCGGGGAGCTGTTTTTT
>13|TRBJ1-5|NA|TRBV20-1|NA
CSAFDGSNQPQHF
TGCAGTGCTTTTGACGGAAGCAATCAGCCCCAGCATTTT
>15|TRBJ2-1|TRBD2|TRBV3-1|many
CASSLPSGRDVEQFF
TGTGCCAGCAGCCTTCCTAGCGGGAGGGACGTTGAGCAGTTCTTC
>15|TRBJ2-3|NA|TRBV7-3|many
CASSLSIRSTDTQYF
TGTGCCAGCAGCTTAAGCATCAGAAGCACAGATACGCAGTATTTT
>12|TRBJ2-3|NA|TRBV20-1|few
CSARTTADTQYF
TGCAGTGCTAGGACGACAGCAGATACGCAGTATTTT
>13|TRBJ1-5|NA|TRBV20-1|few
CSACDSSNQPPHF
TGCAGTGCCTGCGACTCAAGCAATCAGCCCCCGCATTTT
>15|TRBJ2-7|TRBD2|TRBV25-1|NA
CASSEYGGGLREQYF
TGTGCCAGCAGTGAATATGGGGGAGGGCTGAGAGAGCAGTACTTC
>14|TRBJ2-1|TRBD2|TRBV30|many
CAWLRLAGGNEQFF
TGTGCCTGGTTACGACTAGCGGGAGGCAATGAGCAGTTCTTC
>15|TRBJ1-2|NA|TRBV3-1|NA
CASSQEYGGLQGYTF
TGTGCCAGCAGCCAAGAGTACGGGGGTCTGCAGGGCTACACCTTC
>15|TRBJ2-7|NA|TRBV3-1|many
CASSQDFVTGKGQYF
TGTGCCAGCAGCCAAGATTTCGTGACAGGAAAGGGGCAGTACTTC
>13|TRBJ2-5|TRBD2|TRBV12-3/TRBV12-4|NA
CASSLGLAKTQYF
TGTGCCAGCAGTTTAGGACTAGCGAAGACCCAGTACTTC
>15|TRBJ2-3|TRBD2|TRBV5-1|many
CASTQAGVDTDTQYF
TGCGCCAGCACCCAAGCGGGAGTGGACACAGATACGCAGTATTTT
>15|TRBJ2-1|TRBD1|TRBV5-1|many
CASSLEGQGHNEQFF
TGCGCCAGCAGCTTGGAGGGACAGGGGCACAATGAGCAGTTCTTC
>14|TRBJ2-7|NA|TRBV24-1|NA
CATSGPGQSHEQYF
TGTGCCACCAGTGGACCGGGACAATCCCACGAGCAGTACTTC
>18|TRBJ2-1|TRBD2|TRBV5-1|NA
CASSPTFSREGSYNEQFF
TGCGCCAGCAGCCCAACCTTCTCGCGGGAGGGCTCCTACAATGAGCAGTTCTTC
>12|TRBJ1-1|NA|TRBV6-1|NA
CASNHGTTEAFF
TGTGCCAGCAACCACGGAACAACTGAAGCTTTCTTT
>16|TRBJ2-5|TRBD1|TRBV11-3|many
CASSPGDRGRTETQYF
TGTGCCAGCAGCCCAGGGGACAGGGGCAGGACGGAGACCCAGTACTTC
>18|TRBJ1-2|NA|TRBV20-1|few
CSARDSDKWRQDSYGYTF
TGCAGTGCTAGAGATTCGGACAAATGGAGACAGGACTCCTATGGCTACACCTTC
>14|TRBJ1-5|TRBD1|TRBV12-3/TRBV12-4|few
CASSPLTGAQPQHF
TGTGCCAGCAGTCCACTGACAGGGGCTCAGCCCCAGCATTTT
>12|TRBJ2-5|NA|TRBV20-1|many
CSASQLGTAQYF
TGCAGTGCTAGCCAGCTGGGCACGGCCCAGTACTTC
>12|TRBJ1-6|NA|TRBV30|few
CAWNQGNSPLHF
TGTGCCTGGAATCAGGGAAATTCACCCCTCCACTTT
>14|TRBJ1-1|NA|TRBV27|many
CASRLQVMNTEAFF
TGTGCCAGCAGATTACAGGTGATGAACACTGAAGCTTTCTTT
>13|TRBJ2-7|NA|TRBV7-8|NA
CASSLVSNYEQYF
TGTGCCAGCAGCTTAGTGAGTAACTACGAGCAGTACTTC
>14|TRBJ2-1|NA|TRBV18|many
CASSSPLGNNEQFF
TGTGCCAGCTCAAGCCCGCTGGGAAACAATGAGCAGTTCTTC
>13|TRBJ2-7|NA|TRBV12-3/TRBV12-4|few
CASSSHGGLGQYF
TGTGCCAGCAGTTCCCACGGGGGGCTGGGGCAGTACTTC
>13|TRBJ2-7|NA|TRBV30|many
CAWSVGDNYEQYF
TGTGCCTGGAGTGTTGGGGACAACTACGAGCAGTACTTC
>14|TRBJ2-1|NA|TRBV13|few
CASSRRVADNEQFF
TGTGCCAGCAGCCGGAGGGTGGCAGACAATGAGCAGTTCTTC
>13|TRBJ1-5|NA|TRBV30|many
CAWSGTGNQPQHF
TGTGCCTGGAGCGGAACAGGGAATCAGCCCCAGCATTTT
>14|TRBJ2-1|NA|TRBV11-2|many
CASSPRSGLGEQFF
TGTGCCAGCAGCCCAAGGAGCGGACTGGGTGAGCAGTTCTTC